This TCR beta chain came from a study of control samples from healthy donors and cancer patients. The CDR3 contains 13 residues. V lost 2 bases and J 4 bases, leaving 9 bases between the germline ends. From germline, CDR1 is MNHEY and CDR2 SMNVEV (reference sequence). Using immunoSEQ multiplex PCR, the repertoire was profiled, and TCRdb retains in-frame clones only, with some absent. The table includes some 29,000 clones, 87% detected once. The TCR sequence derives from a female donor with melanoma. The V gene is TRBV27, the J gene TRBJ2-7; TRBD1 is a possible D gene (6 bases). Sample: formalin-fixed, paraffin-embedded tissue. The DNA of the CDR3 is TGTGCCAGCAGTTTAGGACAGACATACGAGCAGTACTTC. Residues: CASSLGQTYEQYF.